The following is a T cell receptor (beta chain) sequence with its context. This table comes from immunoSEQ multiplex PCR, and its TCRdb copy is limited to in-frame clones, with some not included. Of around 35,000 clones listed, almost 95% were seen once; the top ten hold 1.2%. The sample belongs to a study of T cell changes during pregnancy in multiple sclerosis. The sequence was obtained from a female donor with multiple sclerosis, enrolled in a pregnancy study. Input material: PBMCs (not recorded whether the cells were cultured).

The CDR3 is CASSRGGYEQYF. Written as DNA, the CDR3 is TGTGCCAGCAGCCGAGGGGGTTACGAGCAGTACTTC. The chain has TRBV4-2 and TRBJ2-7, with D tentatively TRBD1 (6 bases). Germline V CDR1 and CDR2: LGHNA, YNFKEQ. V was trimmed by 4 bases and J by 4 bases, leaving 8 bases between them. The CDR3 has 12 residues.